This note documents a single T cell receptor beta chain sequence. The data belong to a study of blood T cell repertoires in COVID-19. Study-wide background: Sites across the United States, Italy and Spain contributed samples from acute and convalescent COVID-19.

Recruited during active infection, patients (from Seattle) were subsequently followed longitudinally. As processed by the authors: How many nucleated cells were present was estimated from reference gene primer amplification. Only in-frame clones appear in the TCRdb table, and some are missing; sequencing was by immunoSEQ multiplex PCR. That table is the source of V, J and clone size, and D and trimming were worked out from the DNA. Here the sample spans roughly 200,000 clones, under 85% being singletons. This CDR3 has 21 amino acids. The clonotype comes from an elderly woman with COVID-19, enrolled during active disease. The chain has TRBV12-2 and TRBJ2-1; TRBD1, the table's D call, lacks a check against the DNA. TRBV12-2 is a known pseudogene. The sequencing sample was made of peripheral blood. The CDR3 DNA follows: TGTGCAAGTCGCTTAGAAACTTCTTGGGCGCGACGTCCGAGCTCCTACAATGAGCAGTTCTTC. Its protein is CASRLETSWARRPSSYNEQFF.